This entry lists 21 T cell receptor beta chains sequenced from one sample in a study of metastatic and nonmetastatic thyroid tumors. Via MiXCR, TCRdb re-called the PCR reads. The sample holds roughly 40,000 clones; roughly a sixth are singletons and the top ten take 3.5% to 4%. No treatment had been given to any patient before thyroid surgery. The material sequenced was blood. The receptors were sampled from a female donor with papillary thyroid cancer or a benign thyroid nodule (not recorded which). Some clones in this sample may be carry-over from other donors' samples.

This clone appeared many times. The J gene is TRBJ2-5, the V gene TRBV28, with 9 bases fitting TRBD1. CDR1 MDHEN and CDR2 SYDVKM come from the germline V gene. The CDR3 is made up of 15 amino acids. Losses at the gene ends were 4 bases for V and 3 bases for J; bases not matched to a gene: 6. The CDR3 region is CASSSSQGAKETQYF. The CDR3, as DNA: TGTGCCAGCAGTTCCTCACAGGGGGCGAAAGAGACCCAGTACTTC.

This clone was detected many times. CDR3 residues: CASSLGRRGLNEQYF. The CDR3 nucleotides read TGTGCCAGCAGCTTAGGCCGCAGGGGGCTCAACGAGCAGTACTTC. This sequence joins TRBV7-9 and TRBJ2-7, with TRBD1 matching over 8 bases. V lost 1 base, J lost 5 bases, and 7 bases stayed unmatched. This CDR3 contains 15 residues. Germline V CDR1 and CDR2: SEHNR, FQNEAQ (reference sequence).

The J gene is TRBJ2-1, the V gene TRBV20-1, with 16 bases matching TRBD2. The trim removed 6 bases at V and 12 bases at J, leaving 14 bases unmatched. Looked up from germline, CDR1 is DFQATT and CDR2 is SNEGSKA (reference sequence). The CDR3 contains 16 residues. In DNA form, the CDR3 reads TGCAGTGCAGACGGGACTAGCGGGAGGGCCCCGGTGGGGCAGTTCTTC. Translated: CSADGTSGRAPVGQFF.

As for this clone: Being one base from a much bigger clone, this may be a read error. Other DNA sequences in the sample encode the same CDR3. The chain carries TRBV4-2 and TRBJ2-7; 8 nucleotides match TRBD2. Germline CDR1 reads LGHNA; CDR2 reads YNFKEQ. The CDR3 loop spans 18 amino acids. After removal of 6 bases from V and 7 bases from J, the junction contained 23 bases not matched to a gene. CDR3 sequence (DNA): TGTGCCAGCAGACCGTCCGGGTCGGGGGGGACCTCTTGGGGTGAGCAGTACTTC. It yields the protein CASRPSGSGGTSWGEQYF.

There are many counts of this clone. The V and J genes are TRBV19 and TRBJ1-5; TRBD1 is a possible D gene (5 bases). Looked up from germline, CDR1 is LNHDA and CDR2 is SQIVND (reference sequence). V lost 0 bases to trimming and J lost 12 bases, with 12 bases between them. This CDR3 comprises 13 residues. DNA for the CDR3: TGTGCCAGTAGTATAGAAGAAGCAGGGCTCCAGCATTTT. Translation gives CASSIEEAGLQHF. The variable domain in full, completed from reference TRBV19 and TRBJ1-5, reads DGGITQSPKYLFRKEGQNVTLSCEQNLNHDAMYWYRQDPGQGLRLIYYSQIVNDFQKGDIAEGYSVSREKKESFPLTVTSAQKNPTAFYLCASSIEEAGLQHFGDGTRLSIL.

This clone occurred many times. This chain joins TRBV20-1 and TRBJ1-5; 8 bases match TRBD1. Germline V lookup: CDR1 DFQATT, CDR2 SNEGSKA (reference sequence). The CDR3 covers 13 residues. V lost 4 bases and J lost 4; bases outside the gene matches: 3. CDR3 protein: CSATGQGNQPQHF. The DNA of the CDR3 is TGCAGTGCTACAGGACAGGGAAATCAGCCCCAGCATTTT.

With regard to this clone: An end of the junction differs from the germline gene, which may be a read error. CDR3 in DNA: TGTGCCAGCAGCCTTCCCGGGTACCCCTACGAGCAGTGCTTC. Amino acid sequence: CASSLPGYPYEQCF. The V gene is TRBV12-3 or TRBV12-4, the J gene TRBJ2-7, with D uncertain. The CDR3 length is 14 residues.

Within the sample, this clone is medium-sized. The chain carries TRBV6-1 and TRBJ1-5, with D maybe TRBD1 (5 bases). CDR1 and CDR2 from the germline V gene are MNHNS and SASEGT. The CDR3 sequence is 13 residues long. Trimming took off 5 bases at V and 5 bases at J, with 10 bases between the two ends. CDR3 in amino acids: CASSRQSDQPQHF. DNA for the CDR3: TGTGCCAGCAGTAGACAGTCCGATCAGCCCCAGCATTTT.

The chain links TRBV11-2 to TRBJ1-2; D might be TRBD1 (5 bases). The germline gives CDR1 SGHAT, CDR2 FQNNGV. The germline V and J ends were trimmed by 6 bases and 3 bases, with 23 bases remaining between them. The CDR3 has 17 amino acids. CDR3 amino acids: CASSLKSPGGIDYGYTF. As DNA, the CDR3 is TGTGCCAGCAGTTTAAAGTCCCCCGGGGGAATAGACTATGGCTACACCTTC.

In this sample, this clone turned up many times. The chain links TRBV6-1 to TRBJ2-2, with a possible D match to TRBD2 (6 bases). CDR1 and CDR2 from the germline V gene are MNHNS and SASEGT. Trimming pared 6 bases from V and 2 bases from J, leaving 10 bases between. The CDR3 runs 14 residues. The CDR3 region has the DNA TGTGCCAGCAGGGGACTGACAAACACCGGGGAGCTGTTTTTT. This encodes CASRGLTNTGELFF.

This clone was seen a handful of times. The sample has other DNA sequences that encode this CDR3 too. The chain joins TRBV28 to TRBJ1-2, with TRBD1 matching over 12 bases. The junction had 15 bases not matched to a gene; V was cut back by 5 bases and J by 11 bases. The CDR3 is 16 amino acids. CDR1 is MDHEN and CDR2 is SYDVKM in the germline V gene. As DNA, the CDR3 is TGTGCCAGCAGTCTACCAGGGACAGGGGGCAACTACGGTTACACCTTC. Translating gives CASSLPGTGGNYGYTF.

This clone was counted only a few times. The chain carries TRBV24-1 and TRBJ2-7, with D uncertain. The ends were cut back, 9 bases at V and 5 bases at J, with 16 bases in the middle. The CDR3 spans 13 residues. The germline V gene encodes CDR1 KGHDR and CDR2 SFDVKD. The CDR3 reads CATSGCIPHEQYF. The CDR3 DNA reads as TGTGCCACCTCCGGGTGTATTCCCCACGAGCAGTACTTC.

This clone is labeled as medium-sized (0.01 to 0.1%). The genes are TRBV6-1 and TRBJ2-7; 7 nucleotides match TRBD1. The CDR3 has 14 amino acids. Germline CDR1 and CDR2: MNHNS and SASEGT. With V trimmed by 1 base and J by 3 bases, 3 bases remained unmatched. The CDR3 sequence is CASSEDRGYYEQYF. The CDR3 DNA sequence: TGTGCCAGCAGTGAAGACAGGGGTTACTACGAGCAGTACTTC.

This clone was picked up a small number of times. The germline gene is not matched at one end of the junction; a read error may be the cause. The chain couples TRBV6-1 to TRBJ2-3; D ambiguous. Germline V gene sequence: CDR1 MNHNS, CDR2 SASEGT. The CDR3 covers 12 residues. The CDR3: CASIVYTDMQYF. CDR3 nucleotide sequence: TGTGCCAGCATTGTGTACACAGATATGCAGTATTTT.

This clone was recorded many times. The chain links TRBV27 to TRBJ1-1, with D tentatively TRBD1 (5 bases). This CDR3 comprises 11 residues. Trimming stripped 10 bases from V and 7 bases from J, with 13 bases between. CDR1 and CDR2 (germline): MNHEY, SMNVEV (reference sequence). The CDR3 reads CAIVMGVEAFF. CDR3 DNA: TGTGCCATCGTAATGGGGGTTGAAGCTTTCTTT.

In its sample, this clone was seen a few times. The junction and the germline gene differ at one end; a read error may be behind it. The rearrangement links TRBV2 to TRBJ1-5; the D is unclear. CDR1 SNHLY and CDR2 FYNNEI come from the germline V gene. The CDR3 loop spans 14 amino acids. The chain's CDR3 is CASIQDRSNQPQHF. The CDR3 nucleotides read TGTGCCAGCATCCAAGACCGGAGCAATCAGCCTCAGCATTTT.

A note on this clone: At one of its ends the junction is not consistent with the germline gene, which may arise from a read error. The V call is TRBV7-7, the J call TRBJ2-7; D is unclear. The CDR3 contains 16 residues. Germline CDR1 is SSHAT and CDR2 is FNYEAQ (reference sequence). The CDR3 spells CASSPRVIADFYEQYF. The CDR3 coding sequence is TGTGCTAGCAGCCCCAGAGTCATCGCCGATTTCTACGAGCAGTACTTC.

The CDR3 loop reads CASSLEGGRGTGELFF. Written as DNA, the CDR3 is TGCGCCAGCAGCTTGGAAGGCGGGAGAGGGACCGGGGAGCTGTTTTTT. The chain recombines TRBV5-1 with TRBJ2-2, with 7 bases fitting TRBD2. The CDR3 spans 16 residues. V lost 0 bases, J lost 5 bases, and 7 bases stayed unmatched. Germline V CDR1 and CDR2: SGHRS, YFSETQ.

This clone was found many times. This rearrangement joins TRBV20-1 to TRBJ2-1; 11 bases are shared with TRBD2. CDR1 and CDR2 (germline): DFQATT, SNEGSKA (reference sequence). The CDR3 covers 15 residues. Trimming at V came to 2 bases and at J to 6 bases, leaving 6 bases not matched to a gene. This CDR3 is CSARLGTSGRNEQFF. In nucleotides, the CDR3 is TGCAGTGCTAGATTAGGGACTAGCGGACGCAATGAGCAGTTCTTC.

The chain carries TRBV6-2 or TRBV6-3 and TRBJ1-2; possibly TRBD1 for D (5 bases). Trimming shortened V by 2 bases and J by 10 bases, and 14 bases separated the two germline ends. The CDR3 consists of 13 residues. Germline CDR1 reads MNHEY; CDR2 reads SVGEGT. The CDR3: CASSYPTADVYTF. CDR3 nucleotide sequence: TGTGCCAGCAGTTACCCGACAGCAGATGTCTACACCTTC.

This clone was seen repeatedly, ten times or more. The chain is built from TRBV4-2 and TRBJ2-1; 12 bases map to TRBD2. CDR3 length: 19 amino acids. Germline V gene data show CDR1 as LGHNA and CDR2 as YNFKEQ. J was trimmed by 7 bases and V by 2 bases; bases with no gene match: 15. CDR3 amino acids: CASSQTVGSSGGARNEQFF. The CDR3 region has the DNA TGTGCCAGCAGCCAAACTGTGGGTTCTAGCGGGGGGGCGAGAAATGAGCAGTTCTTC.